The present entry profiles one TCR beta chain with its context. Its matching antigen is unknown. The TCRbeta library was prepared with unique molecular identifiers. TCRdb reanalysed the PCR reads using MiXCR and keeps one entry per CDR3 protein. The sample yields 900,000 or so distinct CDR3 sequences, 15% to 20% seen once. The ends lost 1 base at V and 4 bases at J; junction bases unmatched: 12. The CDR3 runs to 18 residues. CDR1 and CDR2 (germline): SGHVS, FNYEAQ. This entry belongs to a study of T-cell reconstitution after alpha-beta-depleted transplantation in children. Overall study results and limits: Newly generated T cells supplied most T-cell counts and diversity one year post-transplant. The study reportedly traced alpha-beta T cells about two months after transplant to several hundred expanded graft clones.

The chain carries TRBV7-6 and TRBJ2-1; TRBD2 aligns across 8 bases. Sequences were derived from PBMCs, mostly from graft donor cells, sampled 360 days after TCRalphabeta/CD19-depleted stem cell transplant. The origin of this receptor is a male patient younger than 18 who had a stem cell transplant for acute lymphoblastic leukemia, so the T cells may come from the graft donor. CDR3 protein: CASSLGNSGNRGYNEQFF. In nucleotides, the CDR3 is TGTGCCAGCAGCTTAGGAAATAGCGGGAACAGAGGATACAATGAGCAGTTCTTC.